This TCR beta chain originates from a study of CD4 T cells in relation to SARS-CoV-2 and coronaviruses. On this clone: Its antigen is still unknown.

The repertoire was sequenced with immunoSEQ multiplex PCR; TCRdb's copy has only in-frame clones and lacks some. The data show approximately 41,000 clones, nearly 85% seen once. The specimen was naive CD4+ T cells from PBMCs, cultured in vitro. The subset here: naive CD4+ T cells isolated by negative enrichment. This TCR came from an adult with COVID-19.

As DNA, the CDR3 is TGTGCCAGCAGCTCGAGAAGCTCTCCTCTAGCGGGGGGTCGGGGGACCCAGTACTTC. It encodes CASSSRSSPLAGGRGTQYF. The chain combines TRBV11-3 with TRBJ2-5; TRBD2 matches 11 bases. CDR3 size: 19 residues. Germline CDR1 SGHNT, CDR2 YENEEA. Trimming cost V 4 bases and J 7 bases; bases outside gene matches: 20. The variable domain in full, with the rest retrieved from reference TRBV11-3 and TRBJ2-5, is EAGVVQSPRYKIIEKKQPVAFWCNPISGHNTLYWYLQNLGQGPELLIRYENEEAVDDSQLPKDRFSAERLKGVDSTLKIQPAELGDSAVYLCASSSRSSPLAGGRGTQYFGPGTRLLVL.